Listed below are T cell receptor beta chains from one sample, sequenced in a study of spatial heterogeneity in lung cancer. TCRdb re-called the 5' RACE reads with MiXCR, one entry per CDR3 protein. Of about 92,000 distinct CDR3 sequences listed, 12% were seen once; the top ten hold about 38%. The sequencing used PBMCs, collected at surgery. The receptors derive from a male donor with early-stage non-small cell lung cancer. Each CDR3 is given with its conserved first and last residue. A D gene is named only where the DNA matches it firmly. Some rows have no size entry. The others give once, few or many, or a class for an expanded clone.

J gene	D gene	clone size	V gene	CDR3 protein	CDR3 DNA
TRBJ2-3	.	.	TRBV5-4	CASSLGEMVTQYF	TGTGCCAGCAGCCTGGGAGAGATGGTTACGCAGTATTTT
TRBJ2-1	TRBD1	few	TRBV7-9	CASSLFLRTGVDEQFF	TGTGCCAGCAGCTTATTTCTTCGGACAGGGGTCGATGAGCAGTTCTTC
TRBJ1-2	.	few	TRBV7-9	CASSTHWTASNYGYTF	TGTGCCAGCAGCACCCACTGGACAGCTTCTAACTATGGCTACACCTTC
TRBJ2-3	TRBD1	many	TRBV27	CASRQRQGAADTQYF	TGTGCCAGCAGACAGAGACAGGGGGCCGCAGATACGCAGTATTTT
TRBJ1-1	.	many	TRBV29-1	CSVEEQGKAFF	TGCAGCGTTGAAGAGCAGGGGAAAGCTTTCTTT
TRBJ1-1	.	few	TRBV20-1	CSARHNEAFF	TGCAGTGCTAGGCACAACGAAGCTTTCTTT
TRBJ1-5	.	few	TRBV29-1	CSVDPGGDQPQHF	TGCAGCGTTGATCCGGGGGGCGATCAGCCCCAGCATTTT
TRBJ2-3	.	.	TRBV2	CASSDRLITDTQYF	TGTGCCAGCAGTGATCGATTGATCACAGATACGCAGTATTTT
TRBJ2-2	.	few	TRBV29-1	CSVDGGKNTGELFF	TGCAGCGTTGATGGCGGCAAGAACACCGGGGAGCTGTTTTTT
TRBJ2-7	.	.	TRBV30	CAWSVTNRLGQYF	TGTGCCTGGAGTGTAACTAACAGGTTAGGGCAGTACTTC
TRBJ2-7	.	.	TRBV6-6	CASPQGGFVSYEQYF	TGTGCCAGCCCTCAAGGGGGTTTCGTCTCCTACGAGCAGTACTTC
TRBJ2-2	.	.	TRBV9	CASSNQGYGELFF	TGTGCCAGCAGCAATCAGGGTTACGGGGAGCTGTTTTTT
TRBJ2-7	.	many	TRBV10-3	CAISESKPRDEQYF	TGTGCCATCAGTGAGTCGAAACCGAGGGACGAGCAGTACTTC
TRBJ2-1	.	.	TRBV6-1	CASSLVAGWDEQFF	TGTGCCAGTTCGCTAGTGGCAGGGTGGGATGAGCAGTTCTTC
TRBJ2-3	TRBD2	few	TRBV5-5	CASSTGTSGRANTQYF	TGTGCCAGCAGCACCGGGACTAGCGGGAGAGCGAATACGCAGTATTTT
TRBJ2-2	.	.	TRBV7-2	CASSRTASNTGELFF	TGTGCCAGCAGCCGCACTGCCTCGAACACCGGGGAGCTGTTTTTT